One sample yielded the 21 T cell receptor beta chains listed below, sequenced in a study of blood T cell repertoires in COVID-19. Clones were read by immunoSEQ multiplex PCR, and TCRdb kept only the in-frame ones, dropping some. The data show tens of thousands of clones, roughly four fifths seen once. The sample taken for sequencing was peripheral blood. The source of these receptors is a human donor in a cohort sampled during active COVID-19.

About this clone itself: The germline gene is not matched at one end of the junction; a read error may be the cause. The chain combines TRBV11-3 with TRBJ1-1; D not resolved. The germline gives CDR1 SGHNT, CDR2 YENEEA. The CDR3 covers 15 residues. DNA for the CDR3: TGTGCCAGCAGCCTAGACACCGGTGATGGCACTGAAGCTTTCTTT. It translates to CASSLDTGDGTEAFF.

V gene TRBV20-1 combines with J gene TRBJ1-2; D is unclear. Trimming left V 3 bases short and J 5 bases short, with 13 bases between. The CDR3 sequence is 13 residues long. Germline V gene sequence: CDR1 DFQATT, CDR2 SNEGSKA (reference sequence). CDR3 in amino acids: CSASPSEKYGYTF. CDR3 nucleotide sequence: TGCAGTGCTAGTCCTAGCGAGAAATATGGCTACACCTTC.

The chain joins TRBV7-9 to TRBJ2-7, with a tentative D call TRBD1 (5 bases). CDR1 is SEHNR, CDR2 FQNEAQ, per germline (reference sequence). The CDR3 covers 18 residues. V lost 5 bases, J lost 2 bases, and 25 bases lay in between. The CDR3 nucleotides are TGTGCCAGCAGCCCCTCCCCGCTTCGCGCTCAGGGCGCCTACGAGCAGTACTTC. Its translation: CASSPSPLRAQGAYEQYF.

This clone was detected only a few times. CDR3 nucleotide sequence: TGTGCCACCGCTGGACAGACCGGAGATCAGCCCCAGCATTTT. Residues: CATAGQTGDQPQHF. The chain has TRBV10-3 and TRBJ1-5; a weak D match, TRBD1 (6 bases). The germline V and J ends were trimmed by 10 bases and 5 bases, with 18 bases remaining between them. The germline CDR1 and CDR2 sequences are ENHRY and SYGVKD. The CDR3 totals 14 residues.

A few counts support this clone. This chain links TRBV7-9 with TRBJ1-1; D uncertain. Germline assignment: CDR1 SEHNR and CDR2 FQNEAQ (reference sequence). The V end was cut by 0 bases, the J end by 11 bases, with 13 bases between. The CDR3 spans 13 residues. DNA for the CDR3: TGTGCCAGCAGCTTAGCACCGGAGCCTGGGGCTTTCTTT. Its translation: CASSLAPEPGAFF.

The CDR3 reads CASSLLAGGPGRGDTQYF. CDR3 nucleotide sequence: TGTGCCAGCAGTTTACTAGCGGGGGGGCCCGGCCGAGGAGATACGCAGTATTTT. The chain links TRBV27 to TRBJ2-3; 12 bases match TRBD2. CDR3 size: 18 residues. V shed 2 bases and J 5 bases; nucleotides not matched to a gene: 11. From germline, CDR1 is MNHEY and CDR2 SMNVEV (reference sequence).

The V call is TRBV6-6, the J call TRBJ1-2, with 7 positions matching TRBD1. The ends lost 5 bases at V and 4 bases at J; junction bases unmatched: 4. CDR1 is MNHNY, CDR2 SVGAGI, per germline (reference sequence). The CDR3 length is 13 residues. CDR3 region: CASSPRTGYGYTF. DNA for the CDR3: TGTGCCAGCAGTCCCCGGACAGGCTATGGCTACACCTTC.

Written as DNA, the CDR3 is TGTGCCAGCAGCTTAGGGGACAGGGGTGGTGGGGCCAACGTCCTGACTTTC. Translation: CASSLGDRGGGANVLTF. The rearrangement joins TRBV7-3 to TRBJ2-6, with 10 bases lining up with TRBD1. The CDR3 contains 17 residues. The V and J ends lost 2 bases and 3 bases, in that order; junction bases with no gene match: 4. Germline V CDR1 and CDR2: SGHTA, FQGTGA.

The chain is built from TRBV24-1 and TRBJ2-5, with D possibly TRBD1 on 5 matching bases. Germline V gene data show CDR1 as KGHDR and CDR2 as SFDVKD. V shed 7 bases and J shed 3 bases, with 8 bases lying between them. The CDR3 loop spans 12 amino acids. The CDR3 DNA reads TGTGCCACCAGGATGACAGAAGAGACCCAGTACTTC. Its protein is CATRMTEETQYF.

In DNA form, the CDR3 reads TGTGCCAGCAGTTATCGGGAGGAGACCCAGTACTTC. Amino acids: CASSYREETQYF. The chain uses TRBV6-2 or TRBV6-3 and TRBJ2-5, with D possibly TRBD2 on 6 matching bases. V lost 3 bases to trimming and J lost 5 bases, with 7 bases between them. The CDR3 contains 12 residues. Per germline, CDR1 MNHEY and CDR2 SVGEGT.

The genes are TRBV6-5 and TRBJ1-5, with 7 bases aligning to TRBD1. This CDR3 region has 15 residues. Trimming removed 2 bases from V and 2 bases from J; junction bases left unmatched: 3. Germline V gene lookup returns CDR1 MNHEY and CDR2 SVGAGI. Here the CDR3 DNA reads TGTGCCAGCAGTTACAGGGGGCCGGGCAATCAGCCCCAGCATTTT. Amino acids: CASSYRGPGNQPQHF.

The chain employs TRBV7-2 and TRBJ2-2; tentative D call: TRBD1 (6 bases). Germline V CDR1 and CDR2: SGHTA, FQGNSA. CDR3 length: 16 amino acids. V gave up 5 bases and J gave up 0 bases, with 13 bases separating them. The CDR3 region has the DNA TGTGCCAGCAGCAGAAGGGACACCCCGAACACCGGGGAGCTGTTTTTT. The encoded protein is CASSRRDTPNTGELFF.

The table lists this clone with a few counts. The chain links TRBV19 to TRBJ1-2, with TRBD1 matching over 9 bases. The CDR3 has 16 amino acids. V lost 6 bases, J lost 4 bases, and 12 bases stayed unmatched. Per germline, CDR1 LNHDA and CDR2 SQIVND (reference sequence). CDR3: CASSTRTGASSYGYTF. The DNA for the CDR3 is TGTGCCAGTAGCACCCGGACAGGGGCGAGTAGCTATGGCTACACCTTC.

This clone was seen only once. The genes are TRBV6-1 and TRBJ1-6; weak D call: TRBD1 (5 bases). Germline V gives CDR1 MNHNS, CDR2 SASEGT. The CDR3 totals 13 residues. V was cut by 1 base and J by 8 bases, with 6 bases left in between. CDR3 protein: CASSEGTHSPLHF. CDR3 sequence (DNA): TGTGCCAGCAGTGAAGGGACACATTCACCCCTCCACTTT.

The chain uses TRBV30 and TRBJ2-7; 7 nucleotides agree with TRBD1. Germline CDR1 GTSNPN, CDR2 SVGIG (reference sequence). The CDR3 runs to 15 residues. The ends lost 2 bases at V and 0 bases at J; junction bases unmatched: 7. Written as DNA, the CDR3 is TGTGCCTGGAGTAGAGACAGGGTTCTCTCCTACGAGCAGTACTTC. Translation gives CAWSRDRVLSYEQYF.

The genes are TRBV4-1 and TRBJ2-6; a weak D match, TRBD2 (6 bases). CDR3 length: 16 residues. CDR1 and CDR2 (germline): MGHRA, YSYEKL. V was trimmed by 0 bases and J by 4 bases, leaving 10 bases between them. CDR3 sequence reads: CASSQEQRVGANVLTF. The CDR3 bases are TGCGCCAGCAGCCAAGAACAGCGGGTAGGGGCCAACGTCCTGACTTTC.

CDR3 sequence: CATLWTGLGNGYTF. CDR3 DNA sequence: TGTGCCACCCTGTGGACAGGTCTGGGAAATGGCTACACCTTC. This sequence joins TRBV19 and TRBJ1-2; 7 bases align to TRBD1. Looked up from germline, CDR1 is LNHDA and CDR2 is SQIVND (reference sequence). This CDR3 is built from 14 residues. The junction had 14 bases not matched to a gene; V was cut back by 10 bases and J by 6 bases.

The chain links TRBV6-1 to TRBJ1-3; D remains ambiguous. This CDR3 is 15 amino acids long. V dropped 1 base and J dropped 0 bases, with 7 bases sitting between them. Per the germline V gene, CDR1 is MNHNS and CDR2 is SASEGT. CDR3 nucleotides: TGTGCCAGCAGTGAAGGAGCGGGCTCTGGAAACACCATATATTTT. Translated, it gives CASSEGAGSGNTIYF.

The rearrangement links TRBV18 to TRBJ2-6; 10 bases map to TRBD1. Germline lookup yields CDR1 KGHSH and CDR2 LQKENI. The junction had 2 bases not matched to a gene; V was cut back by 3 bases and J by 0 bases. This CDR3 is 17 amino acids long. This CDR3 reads CASSPGTGDSGANVLTF. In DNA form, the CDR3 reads TGTGCCAGCTCACCCGGGACAGGGGACTCTGGGGCCAACGTCCTGACTTTC.

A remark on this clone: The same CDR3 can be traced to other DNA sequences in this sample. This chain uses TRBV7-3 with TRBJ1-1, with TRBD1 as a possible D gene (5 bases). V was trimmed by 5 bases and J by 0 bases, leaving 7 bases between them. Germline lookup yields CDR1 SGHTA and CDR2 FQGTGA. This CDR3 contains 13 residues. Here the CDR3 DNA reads TGTGCCAGCAGCGAGACAGTGAACACTGAAGCTTTCTTT. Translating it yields CASSETVNTEAFF.

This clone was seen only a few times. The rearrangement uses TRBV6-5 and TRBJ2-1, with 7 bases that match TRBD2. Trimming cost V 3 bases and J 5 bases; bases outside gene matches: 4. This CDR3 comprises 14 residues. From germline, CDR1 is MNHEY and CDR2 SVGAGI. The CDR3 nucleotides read TGTGCCAGCAGTTATTCGGGGGGAAACAATGAGCAGTTCTTC. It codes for CASSYSGGNNEQFF.